This TCR beta chain was identified during a study of blood T cells in healthy people across ages. Regarding the study as a whole: Older age coincided with a roughly linear decline in TCR beta diversity per million T cells. A strong correlation was seen between TCR beta diversity and naive T cell percentage.

This clonotype has a handful of counts. What it binds is not known. Primers used in a second PCR of roughly 7 to 12 cycles were a sample-barcoded 5' primer and a J-beta primer mix. Each cDNA molecule received a tag from a template-switch adaptor that had 12 random nucleotides. TCRdb re-called the 5' RACE reads with MiXCR, one entry per CDR3 protein. Among about 800,000 distinct CDR3 sequences listed, about three fifths were seen once. The V end was cut by 3 bases, the J end by 7 bases, with 10 bases between. CDR1 is SGHTA and CDR2 is FQGNSA in the germline V gene. The CDR3 runs to 13 residues. The TCR sequence derives from a man aged 30-40 years in good health. The chain carries TRBV7-2 and TRBJ2-1; D ambiguous. Sequencing was performed on blood. CDR3 DNA: TGTGCCAGCAGCTTCCCCCCAAAAAATGAGCAGTTCTTC. This encodes CASSFPPKNEQFF.